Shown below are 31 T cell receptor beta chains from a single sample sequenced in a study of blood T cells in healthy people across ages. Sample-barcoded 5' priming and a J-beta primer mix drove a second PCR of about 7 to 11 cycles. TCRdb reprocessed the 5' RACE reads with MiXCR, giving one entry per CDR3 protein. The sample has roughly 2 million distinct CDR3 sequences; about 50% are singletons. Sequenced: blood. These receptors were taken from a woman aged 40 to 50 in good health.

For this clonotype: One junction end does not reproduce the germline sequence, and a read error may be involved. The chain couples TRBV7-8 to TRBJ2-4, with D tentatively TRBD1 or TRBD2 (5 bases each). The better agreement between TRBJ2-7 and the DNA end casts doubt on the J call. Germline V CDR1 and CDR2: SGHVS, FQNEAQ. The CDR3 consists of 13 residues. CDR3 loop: CANSFGGSYEQYF. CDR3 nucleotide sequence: TGTGCCAACAGCTTTGGGGGTTCCTACGAGCAGTACTTC.

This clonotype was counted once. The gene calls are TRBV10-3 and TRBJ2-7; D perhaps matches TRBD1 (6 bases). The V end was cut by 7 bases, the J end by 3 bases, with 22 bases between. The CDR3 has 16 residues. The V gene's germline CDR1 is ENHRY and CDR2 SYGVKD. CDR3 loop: CAIIGEVGQGNYEQYF. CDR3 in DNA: TGTGCCATCATAGGAGAAGTGGGGCAGGGGAACTACGAGCAGTACTTC.

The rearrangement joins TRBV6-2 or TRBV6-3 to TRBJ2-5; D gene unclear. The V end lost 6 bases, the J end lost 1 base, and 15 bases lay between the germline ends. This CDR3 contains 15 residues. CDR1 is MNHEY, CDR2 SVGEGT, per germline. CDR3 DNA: TGTGCCAGCAGCCTTCTCCGAGAGACCCAAGAGACCCAGTACTTC. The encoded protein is CASSLLRETQETQYF.

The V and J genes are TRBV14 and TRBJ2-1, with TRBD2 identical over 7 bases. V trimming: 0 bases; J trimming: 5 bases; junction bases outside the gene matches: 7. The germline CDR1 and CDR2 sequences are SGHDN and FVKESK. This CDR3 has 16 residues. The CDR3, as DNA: TGTGCCAGCAGCCAAGACTGGAGGGACTACGACAATGAGCAGTTCTTC. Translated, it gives CASSQDWRDYDNEQFF.

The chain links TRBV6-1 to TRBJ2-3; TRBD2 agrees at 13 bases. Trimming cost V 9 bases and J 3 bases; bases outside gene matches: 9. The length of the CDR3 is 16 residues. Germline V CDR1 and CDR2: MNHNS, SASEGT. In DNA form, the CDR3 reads TGTGCCAGTCCTCCGGGACTAGCGGGGAGGACAGATACGCAGTATTTT. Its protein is CASPPGLAGRTDTQYF.

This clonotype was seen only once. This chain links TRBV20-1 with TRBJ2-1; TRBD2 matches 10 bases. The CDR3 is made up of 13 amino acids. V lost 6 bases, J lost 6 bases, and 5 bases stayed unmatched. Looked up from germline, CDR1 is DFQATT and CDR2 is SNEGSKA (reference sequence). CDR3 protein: CSASGLALNEQFF. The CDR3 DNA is TGCAGTGCCTCGGGACTAGCGCTCAATGAGCAGTTCTTC.

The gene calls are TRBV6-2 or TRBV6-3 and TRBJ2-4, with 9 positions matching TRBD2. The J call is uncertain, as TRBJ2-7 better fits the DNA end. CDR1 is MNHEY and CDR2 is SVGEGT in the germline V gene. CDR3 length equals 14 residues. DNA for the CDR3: TGTGCCAGCAGTTATCTAGCGGGGAGGGACGAGCAGTACTTC. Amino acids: CASSYLAGRDEQYF.

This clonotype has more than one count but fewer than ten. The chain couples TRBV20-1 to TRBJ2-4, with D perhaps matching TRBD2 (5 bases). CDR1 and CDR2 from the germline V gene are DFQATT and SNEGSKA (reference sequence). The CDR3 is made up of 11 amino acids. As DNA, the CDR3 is TGCGGCGGGCGGGTTTTTGACATTCAGTACTTC. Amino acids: CGGRVFDIQYF.

CDR3 sequence (DNA): TGTGCCAGTACCCGGGACCCCAGAAATGAGCAGTTCTTC. Translated: CASTRDPRNEQFF. This chain uses TRBV19 with TRBJ2-1; D may be TRBD1 or TRBD2 (5 bases each). This CDR3 region has 13 residues. Trimming left V 7 bases short and J 7 bases short, with 14 bases between. Germline V CDR1 and CDR2: LNHDA, SQIVND (reference sequence). Full variable domain (missing parts from reference TRBV19 and TRBJ2-1): DGGITQSPKYLFRKEGQNVTLSCEQNLNHDAMYWYRQDPGQGLRLIYYSQIVNDFQKGDIAEGYSVSREKKESFPLTVTSAQKNPTAFYLCASTRDPRNEQFFGPGTRLTVL.

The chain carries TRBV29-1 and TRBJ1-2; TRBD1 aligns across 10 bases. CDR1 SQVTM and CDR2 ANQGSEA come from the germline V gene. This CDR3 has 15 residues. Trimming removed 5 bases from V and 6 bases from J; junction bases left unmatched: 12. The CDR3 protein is CSVLLTGGRFHGYTF. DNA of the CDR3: TGCAGCGTTCTTTTGACAGGGGGCAGGTTTCATGGCTACACCTTC.

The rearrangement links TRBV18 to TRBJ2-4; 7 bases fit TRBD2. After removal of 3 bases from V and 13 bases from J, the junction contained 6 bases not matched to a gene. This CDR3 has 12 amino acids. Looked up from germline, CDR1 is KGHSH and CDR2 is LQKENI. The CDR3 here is CASSPGSREQYF. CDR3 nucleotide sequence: TGTGCCAGCTCACCGGGCTCGCGGGAGCAGTACTTC.

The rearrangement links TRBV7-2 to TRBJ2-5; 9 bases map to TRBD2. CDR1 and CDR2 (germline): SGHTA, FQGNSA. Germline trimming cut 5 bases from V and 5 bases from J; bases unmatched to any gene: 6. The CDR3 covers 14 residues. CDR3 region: CASSGRLAAETQYF. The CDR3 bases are TGTGCCAGCAGCGGGCGACTAGCGGCGGAGACCCAGTACTTC. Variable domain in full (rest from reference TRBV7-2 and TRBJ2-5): GAGVSQSPSNKVTEKGKDVELRCDPISGHTALYWYRQSLGQGLEFLIYFQGNSAPDKSGLPSDRFSAERTGGSVSTLTIQRTQQEDSAVYLCASSGRLAAETQYFGPGTRLLVL.

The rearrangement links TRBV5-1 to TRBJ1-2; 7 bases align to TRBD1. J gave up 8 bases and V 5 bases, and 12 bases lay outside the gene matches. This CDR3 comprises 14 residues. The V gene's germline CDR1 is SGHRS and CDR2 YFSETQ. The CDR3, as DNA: TGCGCCAGCAGTAAGGAGACAGGGTGGGGCGGCTACACCTTC. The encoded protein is CASSKETGWGGYTF. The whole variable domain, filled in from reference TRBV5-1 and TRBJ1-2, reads KAGVTQTPRYLIKTRGQQVTLSCSPISGHRSVSWYQQTPGQGLQFLFEYFSETQRNKGNFPGRFSGRQFSNSRSEMNVSTLELGDSALYLCASSKETGWGGYTFGSGTRLTVV.

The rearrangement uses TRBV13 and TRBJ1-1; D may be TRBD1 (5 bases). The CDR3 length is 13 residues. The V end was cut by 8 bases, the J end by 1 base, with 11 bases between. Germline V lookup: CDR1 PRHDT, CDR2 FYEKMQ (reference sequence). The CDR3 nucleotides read TGTGCCAGCGCTATGGGGCGGAACACTGAAGCTTTCTTT. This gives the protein CASAMGRNTEAFF.

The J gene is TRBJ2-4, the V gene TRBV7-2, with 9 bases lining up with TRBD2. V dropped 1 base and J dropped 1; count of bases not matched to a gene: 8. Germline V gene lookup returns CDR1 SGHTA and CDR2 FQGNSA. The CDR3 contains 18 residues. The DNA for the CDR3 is TGTGCCAGCAGCTTAGATGGCGGGGGGGCCGGTGCCAAAAACATTCAGTACTTC. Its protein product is CASSLDGGGAGAKNIQYF. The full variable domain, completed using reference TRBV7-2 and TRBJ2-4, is GAGVSQSPSNKVTEKGKDVELRCDPISGHTALYWYRQSLGQGLEFLIYFQGNSAPDKSGLPSDRFSAERTGGSVSTLTIQRTQQEDSAVYLCASSLDGGGAGAKNIQYFGAGTRLSVL.

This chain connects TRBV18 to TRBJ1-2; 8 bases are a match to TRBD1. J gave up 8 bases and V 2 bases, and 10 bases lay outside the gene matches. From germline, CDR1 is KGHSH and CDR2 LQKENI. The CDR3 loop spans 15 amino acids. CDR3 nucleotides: TGTGCCAGCTCACCATCGGACAGGGCGTCCTACGGCTACACCTTC. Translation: CASSPSDRASYGYTF.

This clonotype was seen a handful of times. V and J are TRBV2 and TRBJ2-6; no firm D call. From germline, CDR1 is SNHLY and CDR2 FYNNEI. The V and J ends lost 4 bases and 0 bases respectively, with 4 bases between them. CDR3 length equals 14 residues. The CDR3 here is CASSVPSGANVLTF. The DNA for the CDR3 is TGTGCCAGCAGTGTTCCCTCTGGGGCCAACGTCCTGACTTTC. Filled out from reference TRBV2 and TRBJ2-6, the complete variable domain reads EPEVTQTPSHQVTQMGQEVILRCVPISNHLYFYWYRQILGQKVEFLVSFYNNEISEKSEIFDDQFSVERPDGSNFTLKIRSTKLEDSAMYFCASSVPSGANVLTFGAGSRLTVL.

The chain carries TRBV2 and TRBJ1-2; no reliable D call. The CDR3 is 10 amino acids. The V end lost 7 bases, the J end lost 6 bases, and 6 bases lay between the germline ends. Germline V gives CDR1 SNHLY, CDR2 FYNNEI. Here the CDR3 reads CASKLDGYTF. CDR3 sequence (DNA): TGTGCCAGCAAGTTGGATGGCTACACCTTC.

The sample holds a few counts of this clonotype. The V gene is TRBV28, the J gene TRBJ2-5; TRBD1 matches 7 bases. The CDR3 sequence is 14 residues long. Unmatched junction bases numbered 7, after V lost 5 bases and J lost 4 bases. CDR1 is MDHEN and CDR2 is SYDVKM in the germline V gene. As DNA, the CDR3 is TGTGCCAGCAGTCGAGACAGGGTTGGAGAGACCCAGTACTTC. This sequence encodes CASSRDRVGETQYF. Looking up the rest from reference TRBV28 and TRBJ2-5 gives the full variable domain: DVKVTQSSRYLVKRTGEKVFLECVQDMDHENMFWYRQDPGLGLRLIYFSYDVKMKEKGDIPEGYSVSREKKERFSLILESASTNQTSMYLCASSRDRVGETQYFGPGTRLLVL.

The CDR3 is CASIPRDSISPLHF. Written as DNA, the CDR3 is TGTGCCAGTATCCCCCGGGACAGCATTTCACCCCTCCACTTT. This chain links TRBV19 with TRBJ1-6, with 7 bases identical to TRBD1. The V gene end was trimmed by 7 bases and the J gene end by 9 bases; junction bases not matched to a gene: 9. The CDR3 has 14 amino acids. The germline V gene encodes CDR1 LNHDA and CDR2 SQIVND (reference sequence).

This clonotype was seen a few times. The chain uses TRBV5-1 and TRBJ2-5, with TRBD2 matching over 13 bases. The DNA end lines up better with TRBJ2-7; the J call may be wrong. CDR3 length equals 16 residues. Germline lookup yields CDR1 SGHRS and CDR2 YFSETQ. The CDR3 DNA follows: TGCGCCAGCAGCTACGGACTAGCGGGGGCCAGATACGAGCAGTACTTC. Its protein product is CASSYGLAGARYEQYF.

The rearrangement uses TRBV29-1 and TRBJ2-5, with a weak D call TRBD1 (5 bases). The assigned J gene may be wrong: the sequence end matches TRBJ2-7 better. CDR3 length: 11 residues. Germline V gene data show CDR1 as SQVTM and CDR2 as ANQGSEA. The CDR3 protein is CSVSNGAEQYF. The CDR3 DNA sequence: TGCAGCGTCTCGAATGGGGCCGAGCAGTACTTC.

The CDR3 here is CASSSLSGGKLFF. The CDR3 DNA reads as TGTGCCAGCAGCTCTTTATCCGGGGGGAAACTGTTTTTT. The chain combines TRBV5-6 with TRBJ1-4, with D possibly TRBD1 on 5 matching bases. The germline V gene encodes CDR1 SGHDT and CDR2 YYEEEE. The CDR3 is 13 amino acids. V was trimmed by 3 bases and J by 11 bases, leaving 14 bases between them.

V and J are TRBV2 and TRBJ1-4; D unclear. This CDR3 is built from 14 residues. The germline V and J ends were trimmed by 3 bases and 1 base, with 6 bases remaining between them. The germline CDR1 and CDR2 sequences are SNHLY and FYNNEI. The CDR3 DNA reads TGTGCCAGCAGTGACAGGTTAACTAATGAAAAACTGTTTTTT. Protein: CASSDRLTNEKLFF.

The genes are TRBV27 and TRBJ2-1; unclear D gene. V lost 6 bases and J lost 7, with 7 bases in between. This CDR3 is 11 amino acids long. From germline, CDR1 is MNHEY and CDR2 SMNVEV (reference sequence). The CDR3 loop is CASRTGNEQFF. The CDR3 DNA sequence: TGTGCCAGCAGGACTGGGAATGAGCAGTTCTTC.

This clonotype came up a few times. The CDR3 DNA is TGTGCCAGCAGTTTATCACCACTCTTGCCTTGGGAGACCCAGTACTTC. Translated: CASSLSPLLPWETQYF. The rearrangement joins TRBV27 to TRBJ2-5; D is uncertain. Germline CDR1 MNHEY, CDR2 SMNVEV (reference sequence). The CDR3 covers 16 residues. With 0 bases removed from V and 5 bases from J, the gap between germline ends came to 16 bases.

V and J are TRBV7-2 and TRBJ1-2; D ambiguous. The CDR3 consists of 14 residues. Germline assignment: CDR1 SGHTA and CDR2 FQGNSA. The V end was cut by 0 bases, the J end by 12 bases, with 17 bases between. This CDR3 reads CASSLAGGSYGHTF. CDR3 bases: TGTGCCAGCAGCTTAGCGGGAGGGTCCTACGGCCACACCTTC.

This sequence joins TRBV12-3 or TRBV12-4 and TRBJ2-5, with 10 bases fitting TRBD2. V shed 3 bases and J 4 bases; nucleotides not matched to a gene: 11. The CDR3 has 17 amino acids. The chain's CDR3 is CASSLWLAGARGETQYF. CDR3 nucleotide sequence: TGTGCCAGCAGTTTGTGGCTAGCGGGGGCACGGGGAGAGACCCAGTACTTC.

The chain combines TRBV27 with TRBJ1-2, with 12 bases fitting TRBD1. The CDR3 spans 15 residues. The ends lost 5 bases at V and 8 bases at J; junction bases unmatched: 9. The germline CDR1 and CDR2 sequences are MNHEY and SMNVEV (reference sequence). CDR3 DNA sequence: TGTGCCAGCAGTACTGCCGGGACAGGGGGCTTCGGCTACACCTTC. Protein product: CASSTAGTGGFGYTF.

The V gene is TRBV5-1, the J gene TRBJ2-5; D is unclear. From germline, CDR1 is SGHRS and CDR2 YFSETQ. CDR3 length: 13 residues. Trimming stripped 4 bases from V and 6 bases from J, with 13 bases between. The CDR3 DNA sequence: TGCGCCAGCAGCGAGCCAACCAGGAAGACCCAGTACTTC. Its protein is CASSEPTRKTQYF.

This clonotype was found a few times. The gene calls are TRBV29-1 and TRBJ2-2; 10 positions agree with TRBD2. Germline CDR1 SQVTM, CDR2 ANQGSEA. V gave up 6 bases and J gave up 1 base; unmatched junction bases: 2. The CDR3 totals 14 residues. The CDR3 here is CSVRLAGNTGELFF. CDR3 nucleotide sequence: TGCAGCGTCCGACTAGCGGGGAACACCGGGGAGCTGTTTTTT.